The clone carrying this T cell receptor beta chain came up many times. Unique molecular identifiers were affixed to discrete cDNA molecules within the library. TCRdb reprocessed the RACE reads via MiXCR and lists one record per CDR3 protein. The sample shows 45,000 to 60,000 distinct CDR3 sequences, over 7.5% of them seen only once. This sample was included in a study of human T cells and chemical hapten exposure. Whole-study context: Patients, predominantly female, presented with alopecia areata, totalis or universalis.

The V end lost 6 bases, the J end lost 7 bases, and 6 bases lay between the germline ends. In germline, CDR1 is MNHNY, CDR2 SVGAGI (reference sequence). CDR3 length: 10 residues. The time point is: patch test 1, 2 weeks after DPC sensitization. Documented treatment: therapeutic diphenylcyclopropenone sensitization with weekly scalp DPC. This receptor was obtained from a woman between 40 and 55 years old with alopecia areata. Some clones in this sample may be carry-over from other donors' samples. The specimen was whole blood, collected in connection with sensitization to the hapten diphenylcyclopropenone (DPC). The chain recombines TRBV6-6 with TRBJ1-1; the D is unclear. This CDR3 is CASRDIEAFF. The CDR3 DNA follows: TGTGCCAGCAGAGACATTGAAGCTTTCTTT.